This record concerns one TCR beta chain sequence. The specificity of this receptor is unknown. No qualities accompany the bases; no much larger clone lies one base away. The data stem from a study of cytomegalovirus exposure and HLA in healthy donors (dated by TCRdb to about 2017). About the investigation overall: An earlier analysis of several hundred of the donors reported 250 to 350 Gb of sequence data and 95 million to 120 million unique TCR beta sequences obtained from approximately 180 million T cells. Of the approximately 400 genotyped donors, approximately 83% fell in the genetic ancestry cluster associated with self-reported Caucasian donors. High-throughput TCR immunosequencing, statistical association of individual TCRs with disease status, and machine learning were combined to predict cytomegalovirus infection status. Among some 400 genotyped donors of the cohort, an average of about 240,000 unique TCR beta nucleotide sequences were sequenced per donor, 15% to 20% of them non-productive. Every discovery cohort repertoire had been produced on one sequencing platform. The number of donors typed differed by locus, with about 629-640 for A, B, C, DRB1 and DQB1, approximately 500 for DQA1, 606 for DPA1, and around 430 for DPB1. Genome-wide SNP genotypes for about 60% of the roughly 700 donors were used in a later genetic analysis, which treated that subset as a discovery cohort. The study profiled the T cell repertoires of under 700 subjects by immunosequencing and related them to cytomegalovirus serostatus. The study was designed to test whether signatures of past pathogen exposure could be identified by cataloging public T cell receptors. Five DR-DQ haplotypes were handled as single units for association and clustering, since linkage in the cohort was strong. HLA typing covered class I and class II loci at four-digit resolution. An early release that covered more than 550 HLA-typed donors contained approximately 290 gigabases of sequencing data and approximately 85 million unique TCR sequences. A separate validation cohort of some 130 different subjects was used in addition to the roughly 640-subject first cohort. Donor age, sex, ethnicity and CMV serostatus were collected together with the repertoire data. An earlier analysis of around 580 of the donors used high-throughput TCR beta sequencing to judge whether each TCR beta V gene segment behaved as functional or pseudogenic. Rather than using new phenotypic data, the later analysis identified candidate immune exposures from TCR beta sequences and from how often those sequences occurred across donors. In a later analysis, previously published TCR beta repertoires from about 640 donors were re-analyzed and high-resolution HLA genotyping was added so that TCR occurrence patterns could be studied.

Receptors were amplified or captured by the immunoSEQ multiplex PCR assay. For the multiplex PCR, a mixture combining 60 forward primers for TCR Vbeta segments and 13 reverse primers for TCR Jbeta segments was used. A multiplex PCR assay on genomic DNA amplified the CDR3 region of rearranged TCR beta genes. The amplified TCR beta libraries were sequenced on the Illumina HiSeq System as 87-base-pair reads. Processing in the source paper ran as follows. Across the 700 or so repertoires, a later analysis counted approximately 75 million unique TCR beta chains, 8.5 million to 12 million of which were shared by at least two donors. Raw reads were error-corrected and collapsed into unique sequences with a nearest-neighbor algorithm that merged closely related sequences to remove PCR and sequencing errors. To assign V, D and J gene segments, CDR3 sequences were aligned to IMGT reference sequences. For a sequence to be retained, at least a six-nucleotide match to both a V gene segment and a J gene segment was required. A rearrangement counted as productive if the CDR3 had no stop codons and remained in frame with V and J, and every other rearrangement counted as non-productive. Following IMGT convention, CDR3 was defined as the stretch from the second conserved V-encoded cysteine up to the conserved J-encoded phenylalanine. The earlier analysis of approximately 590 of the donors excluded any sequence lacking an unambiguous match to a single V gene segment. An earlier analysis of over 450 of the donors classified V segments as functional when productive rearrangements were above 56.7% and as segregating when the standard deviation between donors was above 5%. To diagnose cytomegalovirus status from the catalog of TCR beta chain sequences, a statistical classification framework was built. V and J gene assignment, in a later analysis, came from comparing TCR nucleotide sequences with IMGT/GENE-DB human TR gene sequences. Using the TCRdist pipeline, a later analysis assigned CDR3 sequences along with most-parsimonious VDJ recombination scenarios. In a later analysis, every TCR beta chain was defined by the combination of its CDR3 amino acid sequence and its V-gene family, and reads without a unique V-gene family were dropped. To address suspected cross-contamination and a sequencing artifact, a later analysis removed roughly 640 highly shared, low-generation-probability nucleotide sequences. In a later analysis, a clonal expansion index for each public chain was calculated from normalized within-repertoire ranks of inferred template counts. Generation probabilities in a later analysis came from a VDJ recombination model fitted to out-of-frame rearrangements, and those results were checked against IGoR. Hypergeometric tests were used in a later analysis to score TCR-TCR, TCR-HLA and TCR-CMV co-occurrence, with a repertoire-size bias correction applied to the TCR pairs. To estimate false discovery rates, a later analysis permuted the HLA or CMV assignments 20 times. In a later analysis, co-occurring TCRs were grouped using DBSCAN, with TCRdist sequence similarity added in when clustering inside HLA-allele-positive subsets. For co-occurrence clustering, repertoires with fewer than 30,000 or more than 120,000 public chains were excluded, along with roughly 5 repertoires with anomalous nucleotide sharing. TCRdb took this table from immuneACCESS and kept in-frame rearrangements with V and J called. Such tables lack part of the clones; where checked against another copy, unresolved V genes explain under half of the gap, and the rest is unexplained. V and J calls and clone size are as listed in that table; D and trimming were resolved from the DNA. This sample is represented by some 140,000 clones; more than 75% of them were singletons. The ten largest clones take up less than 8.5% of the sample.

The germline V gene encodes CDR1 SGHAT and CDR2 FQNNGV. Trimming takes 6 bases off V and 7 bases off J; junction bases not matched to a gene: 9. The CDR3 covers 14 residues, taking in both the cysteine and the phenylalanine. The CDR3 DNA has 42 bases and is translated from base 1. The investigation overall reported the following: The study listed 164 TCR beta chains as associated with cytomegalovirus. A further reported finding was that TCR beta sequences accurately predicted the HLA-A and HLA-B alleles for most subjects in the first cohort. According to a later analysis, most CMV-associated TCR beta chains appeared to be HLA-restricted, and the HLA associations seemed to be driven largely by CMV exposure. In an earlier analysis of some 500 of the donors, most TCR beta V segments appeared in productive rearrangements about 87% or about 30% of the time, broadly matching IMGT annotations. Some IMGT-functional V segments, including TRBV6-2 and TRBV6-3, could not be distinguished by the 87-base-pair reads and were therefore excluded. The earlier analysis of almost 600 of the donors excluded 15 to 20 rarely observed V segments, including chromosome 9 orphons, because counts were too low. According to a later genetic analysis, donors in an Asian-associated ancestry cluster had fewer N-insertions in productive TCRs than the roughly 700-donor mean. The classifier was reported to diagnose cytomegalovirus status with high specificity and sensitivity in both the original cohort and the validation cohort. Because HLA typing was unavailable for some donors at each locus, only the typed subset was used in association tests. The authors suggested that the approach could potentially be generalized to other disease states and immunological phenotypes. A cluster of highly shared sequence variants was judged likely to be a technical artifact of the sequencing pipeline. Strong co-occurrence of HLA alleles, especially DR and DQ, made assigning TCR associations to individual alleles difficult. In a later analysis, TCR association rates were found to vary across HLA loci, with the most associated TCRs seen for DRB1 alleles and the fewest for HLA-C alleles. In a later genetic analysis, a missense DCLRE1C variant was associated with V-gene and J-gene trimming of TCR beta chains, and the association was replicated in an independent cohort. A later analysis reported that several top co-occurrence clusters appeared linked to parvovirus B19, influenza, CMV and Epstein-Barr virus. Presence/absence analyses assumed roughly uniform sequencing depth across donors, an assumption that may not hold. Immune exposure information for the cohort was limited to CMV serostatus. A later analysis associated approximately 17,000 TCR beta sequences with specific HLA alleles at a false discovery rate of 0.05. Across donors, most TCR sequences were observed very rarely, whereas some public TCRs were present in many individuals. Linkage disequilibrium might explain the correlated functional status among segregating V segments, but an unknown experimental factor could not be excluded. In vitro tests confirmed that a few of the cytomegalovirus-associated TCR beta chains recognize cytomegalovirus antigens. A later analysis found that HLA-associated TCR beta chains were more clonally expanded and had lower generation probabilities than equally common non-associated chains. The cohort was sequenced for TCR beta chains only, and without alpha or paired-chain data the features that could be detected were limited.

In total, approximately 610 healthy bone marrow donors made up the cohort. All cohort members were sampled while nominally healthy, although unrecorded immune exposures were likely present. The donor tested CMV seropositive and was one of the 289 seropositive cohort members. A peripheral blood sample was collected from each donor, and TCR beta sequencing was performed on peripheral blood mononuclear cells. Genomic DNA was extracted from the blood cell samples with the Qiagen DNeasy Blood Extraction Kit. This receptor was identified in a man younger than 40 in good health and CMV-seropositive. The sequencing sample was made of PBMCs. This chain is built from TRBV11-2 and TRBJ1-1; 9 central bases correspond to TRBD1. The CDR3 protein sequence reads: CASRGQGGGLEAFF. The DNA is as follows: TGTGCCAGCAGGGGACAGGGTGGGGGGCTTGAAGCTTTCTTT.